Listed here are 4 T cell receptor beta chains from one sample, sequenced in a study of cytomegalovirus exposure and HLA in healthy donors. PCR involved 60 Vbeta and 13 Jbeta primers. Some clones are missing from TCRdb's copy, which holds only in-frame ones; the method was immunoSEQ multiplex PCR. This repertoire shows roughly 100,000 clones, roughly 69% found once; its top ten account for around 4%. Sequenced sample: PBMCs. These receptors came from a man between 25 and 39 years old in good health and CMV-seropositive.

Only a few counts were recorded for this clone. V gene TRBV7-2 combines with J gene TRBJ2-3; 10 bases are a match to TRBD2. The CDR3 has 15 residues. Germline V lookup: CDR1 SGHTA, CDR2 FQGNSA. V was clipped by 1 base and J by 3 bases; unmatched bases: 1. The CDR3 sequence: CASSLDSGGTDTQYF. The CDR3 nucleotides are TGTGCCAGCAGCTTAGATAGCGGGGGGACAGATACGCAGTATTTT.

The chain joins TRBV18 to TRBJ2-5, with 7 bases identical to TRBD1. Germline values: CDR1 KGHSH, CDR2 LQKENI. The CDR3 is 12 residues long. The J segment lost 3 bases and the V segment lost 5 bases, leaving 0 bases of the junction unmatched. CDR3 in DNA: TGTGCCAGCTCAGACAGGGAAGAGACCCAGTACTTC. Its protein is CASSDREETQYF.

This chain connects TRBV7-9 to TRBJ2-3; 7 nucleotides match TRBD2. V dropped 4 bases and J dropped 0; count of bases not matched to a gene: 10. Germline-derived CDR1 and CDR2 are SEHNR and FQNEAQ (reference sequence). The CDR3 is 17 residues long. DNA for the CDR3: TGTGCCAGCAGCTCCCCAGGACCGGGGGGTAGCACAGATACGCAGTATTTT. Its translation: CASSSPGPGGSTDTQYF.

The CDR3 protein is CAIGRQENYEQYF. In DNA, the CDR3 is TGTGCCATCGGGCGACAGGAGAACTACGAGCAGTACTTC. The J gene is TRBJ2-7, the V gene TRBV10-3, with D perhaps matching TRBD1 (6 bases). The CDR3 is made up of 13 amino acids. With 8 bases removed from V and 3 bases from J, the gap between germline ends came to 14 bases. Germline V lookup: CDR1 ENHRY, CDR2 SYGVKD.